This entry lists 2 T cell receptor beta chains sequenced from one sample in a study of early T cells in non-severe SARS-CoV-2 infection. MiXCR, run by TCRdb on the 5' RACE reads, gives a single entry per CDR3 protein. The data hold about 110,000 distinct CDR3 sequences, with about 12% observed a single time. Sequenced input: whole blood. The receptors originated from an adult who was a healthcare worker with PCR-confirmed SARS-CoV-2 infection or an uninfected control (not recorded which).

The sample holds many counts of this clonotype. The chain links TRBV6-5 to TRBJ1-1; possibly TRBD1 for D (6 bases). The CDR3 totals 14 residues. Germline CDR1 and CDR2: MNHEY and SVGAGI. Trimming took off 6 bases at V and 6 bases at J, with 17 bases between the two ends. The CDR3 DNA follows: TGTGCCAGCAGGCCCCCGGGACAATATCCTGAAGCTTTCTTT. Its translation is CASRPPGQYPEAFF.

Ten or more counts support this clonotype. The chain uses TRBV20-1 and TRBJ2-3; no definite D call. The V end was cut by 5 bases, the J end by 2 bases, with 14 bases between. The CDR3 spans 14 residues. Germline lookup yields CDR1 DFQATT and CDR2 SNEGSKA (reference sequence). The CDR3 is CSAGRVVSTDTQYF. The CDR3 DNA is TGCAGTGCTGGAAGAGTGGTTTCCACAGATACGCAGTATTTT.